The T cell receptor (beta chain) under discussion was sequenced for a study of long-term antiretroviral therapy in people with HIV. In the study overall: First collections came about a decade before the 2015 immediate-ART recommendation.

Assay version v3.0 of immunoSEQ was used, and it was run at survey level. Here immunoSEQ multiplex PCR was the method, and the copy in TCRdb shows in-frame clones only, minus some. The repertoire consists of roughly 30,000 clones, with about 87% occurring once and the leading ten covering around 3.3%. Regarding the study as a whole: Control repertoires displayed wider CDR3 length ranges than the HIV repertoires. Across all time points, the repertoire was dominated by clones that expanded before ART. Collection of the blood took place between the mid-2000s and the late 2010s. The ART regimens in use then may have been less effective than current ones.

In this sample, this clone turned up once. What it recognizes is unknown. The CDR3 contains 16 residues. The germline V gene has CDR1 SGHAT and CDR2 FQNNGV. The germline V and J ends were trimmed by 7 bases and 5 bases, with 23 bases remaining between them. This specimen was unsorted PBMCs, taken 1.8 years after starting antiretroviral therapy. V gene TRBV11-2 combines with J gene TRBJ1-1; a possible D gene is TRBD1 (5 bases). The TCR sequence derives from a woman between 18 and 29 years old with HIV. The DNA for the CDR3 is TGTGCCAGCATGATTTTTCCGGGGCCGGGAGAAACTGAAGCTTTCTTT. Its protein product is CASMIFPGPGETEAFF.